This T cell receptor beta chain originates from a study of control samples from healthy donors and cancer patients. Germline CDR1 and CDR2: LGHNA and YNFKEQ. With 1 base removed from V and 4 bases from J, the gap between germline ends came to 7 bases. This CDR3 region has 13 residues. Using immunoSEQ multiplex PCR, the repertoire was profiled, and TCRdb retains in-frame clones only, with some absent. Here the sample spans about 75,000 clones, around 84% being singletons. Sequencing was done on a sample of blood. This rearrangement joins TRBV4-2 to TRBJ1-2, with a tentative D call TRBD1 (5 bases). This sequence was found in a man aged 50-59 years in good health. CDR3 protein: CASSQGDSYGYTF. The CDR3 coding sequence is TGTGCCAGCAGCCAAGGTGACAGCTATGGCTACACCTTC.